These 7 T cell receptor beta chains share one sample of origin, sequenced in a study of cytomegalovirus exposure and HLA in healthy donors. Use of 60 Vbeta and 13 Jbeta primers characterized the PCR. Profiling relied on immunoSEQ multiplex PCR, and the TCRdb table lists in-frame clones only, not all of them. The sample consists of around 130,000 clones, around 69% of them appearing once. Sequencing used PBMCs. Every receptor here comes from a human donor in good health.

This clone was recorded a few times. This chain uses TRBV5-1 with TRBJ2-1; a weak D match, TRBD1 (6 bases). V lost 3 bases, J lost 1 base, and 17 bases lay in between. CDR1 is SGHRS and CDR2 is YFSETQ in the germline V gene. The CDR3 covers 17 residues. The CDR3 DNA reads TGCGCCAGCAGCTCCCAACAAAGGACAGTTTCCTACAATGAGCAGTTCTTC. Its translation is CASSSQQRTVSYNEQFF.

The CDR3 loop is CASATRRGLGNTIYF. CDR3 in DNA: TGTGCCAGCGCAACAAGGCGGGGCTTAGGAAACACCATATATTTT. This sequence joins TRBV2 and TRBJ1-3, with D maybe TRBD1 (5 bases). This CDR3 is 15 amino acids long. CDR1 and CDR2 from the germline V gene are SNHLY and FYNNEI. Trimming pared 8 bases from V and 4 bases from J, leaving 18 bases between.

CDR3 in amino acids: CASTSGTGVIFPHF. The CDR3 DNA follows: TGTGCCAGCACTTCCGGGACAGGGGTCATTTTTCCCCACTTT. J is TRBJ1-6 and V is TRBV28; 10 bases are shared with TRBD1. The ends lost 7 bases at V and 18 bases at J; junction bases unmatched: 15. The CDR3 extends over 14 amino acids. The germline gives CDR1 MDHEN, CDR2 SYDVKM.

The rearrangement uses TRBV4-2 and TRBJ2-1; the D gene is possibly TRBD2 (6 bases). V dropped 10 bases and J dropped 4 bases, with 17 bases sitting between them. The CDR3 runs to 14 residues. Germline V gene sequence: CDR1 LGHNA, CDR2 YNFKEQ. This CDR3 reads CATSEEGGYNEQFF. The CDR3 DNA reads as TGTGCCACCTCGGAGGAGGGCGGATACAATGAGCAGTTCTTC.

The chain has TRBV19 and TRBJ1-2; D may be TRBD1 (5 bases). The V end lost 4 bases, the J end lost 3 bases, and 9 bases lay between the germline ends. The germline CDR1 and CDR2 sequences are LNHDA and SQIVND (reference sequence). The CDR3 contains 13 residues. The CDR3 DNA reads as TGTGCCAGTAGTAAGCAGGGATACTATGGCTACACCTTC. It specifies CASSKQGYYGYTF.

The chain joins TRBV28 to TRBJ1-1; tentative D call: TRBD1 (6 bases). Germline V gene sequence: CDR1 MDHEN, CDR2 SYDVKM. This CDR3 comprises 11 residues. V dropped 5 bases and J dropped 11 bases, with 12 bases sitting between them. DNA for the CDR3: TGTGCCAGCAGTACCACAGGGTGGGCTTTCTTT. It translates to CASSTTGWAFF.

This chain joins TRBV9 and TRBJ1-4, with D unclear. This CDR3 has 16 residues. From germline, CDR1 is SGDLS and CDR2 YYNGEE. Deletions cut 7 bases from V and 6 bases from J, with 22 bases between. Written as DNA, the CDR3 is TGTGCCAGCCCCGAAGAAGGAACGGTCGCGGATGAAAAACTGTTTTTT. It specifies CASPEEGTVADEKLFF. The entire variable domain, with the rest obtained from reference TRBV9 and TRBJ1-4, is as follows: DSGVTQTPKHLITATGQRVTLRCSPRSGDLSVYWYQQSLDQGLQFLIQYYNGEERAKGNILERFSAQQFPDLHSELNLSSLELGDSALYFCASPEEGTVADEKLFFGSGTQLSVL.